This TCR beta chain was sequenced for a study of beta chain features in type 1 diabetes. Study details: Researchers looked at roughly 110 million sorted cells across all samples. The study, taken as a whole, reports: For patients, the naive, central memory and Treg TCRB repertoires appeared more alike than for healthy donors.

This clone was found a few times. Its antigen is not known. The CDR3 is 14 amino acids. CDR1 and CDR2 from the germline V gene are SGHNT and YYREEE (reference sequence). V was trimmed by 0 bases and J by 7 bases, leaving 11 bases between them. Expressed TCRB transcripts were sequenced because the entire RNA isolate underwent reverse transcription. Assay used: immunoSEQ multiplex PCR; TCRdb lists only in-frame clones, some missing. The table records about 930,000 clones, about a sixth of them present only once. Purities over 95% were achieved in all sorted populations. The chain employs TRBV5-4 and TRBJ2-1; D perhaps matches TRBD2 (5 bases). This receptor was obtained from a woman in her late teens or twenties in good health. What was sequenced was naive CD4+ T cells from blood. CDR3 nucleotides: TGTGCCAGCAGCTTGGGCGGGTCGTTAAATGAGCAGTTCTTC. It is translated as CASSLGGSLNEQFF.